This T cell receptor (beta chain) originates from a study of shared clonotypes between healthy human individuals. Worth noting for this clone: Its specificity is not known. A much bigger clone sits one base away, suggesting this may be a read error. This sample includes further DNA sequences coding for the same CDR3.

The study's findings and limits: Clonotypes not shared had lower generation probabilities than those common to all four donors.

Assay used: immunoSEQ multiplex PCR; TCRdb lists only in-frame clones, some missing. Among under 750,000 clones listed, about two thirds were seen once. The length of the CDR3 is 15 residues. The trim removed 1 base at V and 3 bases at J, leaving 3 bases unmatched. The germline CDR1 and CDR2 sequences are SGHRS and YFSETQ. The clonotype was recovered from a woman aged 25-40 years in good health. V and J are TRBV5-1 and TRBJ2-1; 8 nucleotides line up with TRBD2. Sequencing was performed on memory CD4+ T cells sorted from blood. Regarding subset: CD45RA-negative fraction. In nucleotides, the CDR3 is TGCGCCAGCAGCTTGTCAAGCGGGAGCTACAATGAGCAGTTCTTC. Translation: CASSLSSGSYNEQFF.